One sample yielded the 22 T cell receptor beta chains listed below, sequenced in a study of blood T cell repertoires in COVID-19. Sequencing was performed with immunoSEQ multiplex PCR; in TCRdb, only in-frame clones are kept and a portion is missing. This table has under 50,000 clones, roughly 88% appearing once. The source material was peripheral blood. The receptor set was obtained from a man aged 65 to 85 with acute or convalescent COVID-19.

This clone occurred a few times. The V and J genes are TRBV18 and TRBJ1-5; a weak D match, TRBD1 (5 bases). This CDR3 contains 13 residues. V was shortened by 6 bases and J by 4 bases, with 10 bases between the two germline ends. Germline CDR1 and CDR2: KGHSH and LQKENI. The CDR3 DNA follows: TGTGCCAGCTCCCCAGGGAGGAATCAGCCCCAGCATTTT. Translating it yields CASSPGRNQPQHF.

The V gene is TRBV6-5, the J gene TRBJ1-4; D unclear. CDR1 is MNHEY and CDR2 is SVGAGI in the germline V gene. The CDR3 sequence is 14 residues long. The V gene lost 6 bases and the J gene lost 6 bases, with 14 bases spanning the gap. Here the CDR3 reads CASSPGRDHEKLFF. The CDR3 bases are TGTGCCAGCAGCCCCGGGAGGGATCATGAAAAACTGTTTTTT.

The chain is built from TRBV4-3 and TRBJ1-5; TRBD1 matches at 7 bases. Germline V gene lookup returns CDR1 LGHNA and CDR2 YSLEER. Unmatched junction bases numbered 2, after V lost 0 bases and J lost 6 bases. The CDR3 is made up of 14 amino acids. CDR3 coding DNA: TGCGCCAGCAGCCAAGATCGGGACAGTCAGCCCCAGCATTTT. This gives the protein CASSQDRDSQPQHF.

V and J are TRBV5-1 and TRBJ2-2; no firm D call. The V gene lost 2 bases and the J gene lost 2 bases, with 4 bases spanning the gap. CDR1 SGHRS and CDR2 YFSETQ come from the germline V gene. This CDR3 is 13 amino acids long. In DNA form, the CDR3 reads TGCGCCAGCAGCTTCCCAAACACCGGGGAGCTGTTTTTT. Translation: CASSFPNTGELFF.

The CDR3 protein is CASTHHPPGENIQYF. The CDR3 DNA is TGTGCCAGCACCCATCACCCGCCGGGAGAAAACATTCAGTACTTC. The V gene is TRBV27, the J gene TRBJ2-4; D perhaps matches TRBD2 (6 bases). This CDR3 region has 15 residues. Germline V CDR1 and CDR2: MNHEY, SMNVEV (reference sequence). V lost 7 bases to trimming and J lost 5 bases, with 18 bases between them.

The V gene is TRBV19, the J gene TRBJ2-3, with TRBD2 identical over 9 bases. Germline V CDR1 and CDR2: LNHDA, SQIVND (reference sequence). The CDR3 sequence is 16 residues long. J gave up 0 bases and V 5 bases, and 6 bases lay outside the gene matches. DNA of the CDR3: TGTGCCAGTAGTCCGACTAGCGGATCTAGCACAGATACGCAGTATTTT. Protein sequence: CASSPTSGSSTDTQYF.

This chain uses TRBV9 with TRBJ1-1, with D maybe TRBD1 (6 bases). V was pared by 0 bases and J by 3 bases, with 12 bases between. Germline V gene lookup returns CDR1 SGDLS and CDR2 YYNGEE. This CDR3 is 15 amino acids long. This chain's CDR3 is CASSVVVGGHTEAFF. CDR3 in DNA: TGTGCCAGCAGCGTAGTGGTTGGGGGCCACACTGAAGCTTTCTTT.

The chain combines TRBV6-6 with TRBJ2-5; 9 bases match TRBD1. Looked up from germline, CDR1 is MNHNY and CDR2 is SVGAGI (reference sequence). This CDR3 is 15 amino acids long. V lost 5 bases, J lost 0 bases, and 4 bases stayed unmatched. The DNA for the CDR3 is TGTGCCAGCAGTGCCGGGACAGGGTACCAAGAGACCCAGTACTTC. Amino acids: CASSAGTGYQETQYF.

V usage is TRBV9 and J usage is TRBJ2-3; 8 nucleotides align to TRBD2. V trimming: 3 bases; J trimming: 8 bases; junction bases outside the gene matches: 11. Germline V CDR1 and CDR2: SGDLS, YYNGEE. The CDR3 sequence is 15 residues long. The CDR3 DNA reads as TGTGCCAGCAGCGGAAGAGCGGGAGCCTCCCGTACGCAGTATTTT. Protein: CASSGRAGASRTQYF.

The sample holds one count of this clone. The rearrangement uses TRBV7-3 and TRBJ1-6; D is uncertain. The CDR3 is 13 residues long. CDR1 and CDR2 from the germline V gene are SGHTA and FQGTGA. Trimming removed 4 bases from V and 7 bases from J, with 8 bases in between. The DNA for the CDR3 is TGTGCCAGCAGCTCCTCGGTAAATTCACCCCTCCACTTT. It translates to CASSSSVNSPLHF. Variable domain in full (rest from reference TRBV7-3 and TRBJ1-6): GAGVSQTPSNKVTEKGKYVELRCDPISGHTALYWYRQSLGQGPEFLIYFQGTGAADDSGLPNDRFFAVRPEGSVSTLKIQRTERGDSAVYLCASSSSVNSPLHFGNGTRLTVT.

The rearrangement uses TRBV27 and TRBJ2-4, with 7 positions matching TRBD1. V was clipped by 5 bases and J by 1 base; unmatched bases: 8. The length of the CDR3 is 16 residues. Germline CDR1 is MNHEY and CDR2 is SMNVEV (reference sequence). CDR3 DNA sequence: TGTGCCAGCAGTGGACGACAGGGTAGGGCCAAAAACATTCAGTACTTC. This codes for CASSGRQGRAKNIQYF.

This clone was detected only once. The gene calls are TRBV30 and TRBJ1-1; 8 bases line up with TRBD1. With 5 bases clipped from V and 11 bases from J, the junction kept 16 bases outside the gene matches. Germline V gene sequence: CDR1 GTSNPN, CDR2 SVGIG (reference sequence). This CDR3 contains 14 residues. The CDR3 reads CAWEYLGQGLGAFF. CDR3 DNA: TGTGCCTGGGAGTACCTAGGACAGGGCTTGGGGGCTTTCTTT.

V and J are TRBV6-2 or TRBV6-3 and TRBJ1-5; TRBD1 aligns across 8 bases. The CDR3 runs to 14 residues. CDR1 and CDR2 from the germline V gene are MNHEY and SVGEGT. Germline trimming cut 5 bases from V and 7 bases from J; bases unmatched to any gene: 7. The CDR3 is CASSDQGAGQPQHF. DNA for the CDR3: TGTGCCAGCAGTGATCAGGGGGCAGGGCAGCCCCAGCATTTT.

The J gene is TRBJ1-4, the V gene TRBV7-6; D is perhaps TRBD1 (6 bases). The CDR3 contains 15 residues. Per germline, CDR1 SGHVS and CDR2 FNYEAQ. V dropped 1 base and J dropped 6 bases, with 12 bases sitting between them. CDR3 in DNA: TGTGCCAGCAGCTTAGGAACAGGGCGCCATGAAAAACTGTTTTTT. As protein: CASSLGTGRHEKLFF.

This clone was counted only a few times. This chain joins TRBV30 and TRBJ2-1; D might be TRBD2 (7 bases). V lost 2 bases, J lost 10 bases, and 27 bases lay in between. The CDR3 totals 17 residues. Germline CDR1 reads GTSNPN; CDR2 reads SVGIG (reference sequence). The CDR3 region has the DNA TGTGCCTGGAGTCAAATGGGGGGGGCTGACCCAGAGGGAGAGCAGTTCTTC. Amino acid sequence: CAWSQMGGADPEGEQFF.

This rearrangement joins TRBV19 to TRBJ1-6, with 12 bases aligning to TRBD1. This CDR3 has 14 residues. Germline V lookup: CDR1 LNHDA, CDR2 SQIVND (reference sequence). V lost 6 bases to trimming and J lost 7 bases; unmatched junction nucleotides: 1. This CDR3 is CASSGTGGNSPLHF. The DNA of the CDR3 is TGTGCCAGTAGCGGGACAGGGGGCAATTCACCCCTCCACTTT.

V usage is TRBV5-1 and J usage is TRBJ1-6; maybe TRBD1 (5 bases). CDR1 and CDR2 (germline): SGHRS, YFSETQ. V lost 0 bases, J lost 10 bases, and 11 bases lay in between. This CDR3 contains 14 residues. The CDR3: CASSLGREGSPLHF. As DNA, the CDR3 is TGCGCCAGCAGCTTGGGCAGGGAGGGGTCACCCCTCCACTTT. Full variable domain (missing parts from reference TRBV5-1 and TRBJ1-6): KAGVTQTPRYLIKTRGQQVTLSCSPISGHRSVSWYQQTPGQGLQFLFEYFSETQRNKGNFPGRFSGRQFSNSRSEMNVSTLELGDSALYLCASSLGREGSPLHFGNGTRLTVT.

This sequence joins TRBV7-8 and TRBJ1-4; D perhaps matches TRBD1 (6 bases). The CDR3 contains 14 residues. V gave up 4 bases and J gave up 6 bases, with 12 bases separating them. Germline V CDR1 and CDR2: SGHVS, FQNEAQ. CDR3 sequence (DNA): TGTGCCAGCAGCTCGGACAGTTGGGATGAAAAACTGTTTTTT. This gives the protein CASSSDSWDEKLFF. Looking up the rest from reference TRBV7-8 and TRBJ1-4 gives the full variable domain: GAGVSQSPRYKVAKRGQDVALRCDPISGHVSLFWYQQALGQGPEFLTYFQNEAQLDKSGLPSDRFFAERPEGSVSTLKIQRTQQEDSAVYLCASSSDSWDEKLFFGSGTQLSVL.

The rearrangement uses TRBV28 and TRBJ2-2; TRBD1 matches at 7 bases. Germline V lookup: CDR1 MDHEN, CDR2 SYDVKM. The CDR3 length is 15 residues. Trimming at V came to 6 bases and at J to 6 bases, leaving 10 bases not matched to a gene. CDR3 DNA sequence: TGTGCCAGCAGCCCGACAGGGTCGGAGGCCGGGGAGCTGTTTTTT. Translated, it gives CASSPTGSEAGELFF.

The rearrangement links TRBV6-2 or TRBV6-3 to TRBJ2-2; a possible D gene is TRBD2 (5 bases). V was clipped by 6 bases and J by 7 bases, with 12 bases between them. Germline CDR1 is MNHEY and CDR2 is SVGEGT. CDR3 length equals 13 residues. The CDR3 sequence: CASSRSRGGELFF. CDR3 sequence (DNA): TGTGCCAGCAGCCGTTCCCGGGGCGGGGAGCTGTTTTTT.

The genes are TRBV4-3 and TRBJ1-5, with D perhaps matching TRBD1 (6 bases). CDR3 length: 16 amino acids. Germline lookup yields CDR1 LGHNA and CDR2 YSLEER. The germline V and J ends were trimmed by 0 bases and 3 bases, with 12 bases remaining between them. The CDR3 spells CASSQDLGQDNQPQHF. The CDR3 DNA reads as TGCGCCAGCAGCCAAGATCTGGGACAAGACAATCAGCCCCAGCATTTT.

The rearrangement links TRBV14 to TRBJ1-5, with TRBD1 matching over 8 bases. V shed 1 base and J 6 bases; nucleotides not matched to a gene: 8. Germline values: CDR1 SGHDN, CDR2 FVKESK. CDR3 length: 16 residues. CDR3 nucleotide sequence: TGTGCCAGCAGCCAAGGACAGGGGCCGGTCAGTCAGCCCCAGCATTTT. It encodes CASSQGQGPVSQPQHF.